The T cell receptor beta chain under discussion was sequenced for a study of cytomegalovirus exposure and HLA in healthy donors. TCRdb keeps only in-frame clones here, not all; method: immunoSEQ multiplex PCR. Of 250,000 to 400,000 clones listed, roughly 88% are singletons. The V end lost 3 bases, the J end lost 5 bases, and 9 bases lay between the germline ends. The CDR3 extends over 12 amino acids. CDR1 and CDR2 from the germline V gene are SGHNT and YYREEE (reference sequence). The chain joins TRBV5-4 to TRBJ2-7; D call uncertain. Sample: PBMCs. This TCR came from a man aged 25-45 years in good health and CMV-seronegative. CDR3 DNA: TGTGCCAGCAGCTCACTAACCCACGAGCAGTACTTC. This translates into CASSSLTHEQYF.